This T cell receptor (beta chain) was recovered during a study of cytomegalovirus exposure and HLA in healthy donors. To note about this clone: Its antigen remains unknown.

General study results and limits: Rarity marked most TCR sequences, yet some public TCRs occurred in many donors.

PCR primers comprised 60 Vbeta and 13 Jbeta primers. The method was immunoSEQ multiplex PCR; TCRdb's version includes in-frame clones alone and lacks a portion of them. The sample holds more than 35,000 clones, approximately 63% seen once. Germline CDR1 and CDR2: SNHLY and FYNNEI. The CDR3 totals 19 residues. Trimming took 7 bases from V and 1 from J, leaving 26 bases between them. The sample consisted of PBMCs. The chain joins TRBV2 to TRBJ2-1, with D possibly matching TRBD2 (6 bases). The receptor was isolated from a middle-aged man in good health and CMV-seronegative. CDR3 sequence: CASTLPGLATGGSYNEQFF. The CDR3 DNA follows: TGTGCCAGCACCCTCCCGGGACTGGCTACTGGGGGGTCCTACAATGAGCAGTTCTTC.